The rows below give T cell receptor beta chains drawn from one sample of a study of cytotoxic CD8 clonotypes in ibrutinib-treated CLL. TCRdb keeps only in-frame clones here, not all; method: immunoSEQ multiplex PCR. The sample carries over 200,000 clones, more than 75% recorded once. The material sequenced was PBMCs, taken after 12 months of ibrutinib treatment. Receptor source: a human donor with chronic lymphocytic leukemia. The CDR3 runs from the conserved cysteine through the conserved F or W. A D gene is named only where the DNA matches it firmly. Size is omitted from some rows. Given values are once, few, many or a class for expanded clones.

>NA|TRBJ1-2|TRBV5-1|NA
CASSLAGSDYGYTF
TGCGCCAGCAGCTTGGCGGGCAGCGACTATGGCTACACCTTC
>NA|TRBJ2-1|TRBV5-1|TRBD2
CASSRLTGAGGTDEQFF
TGCGCCAGCAGCAGGCTGACCGGAGCGGGGGGTACTGATGAGCAGTTCTTC
>NA|TRBJ1-2|TRBV28|TRBD1
CASRSQGASGYTF
TGTGCCAGCAGGTCACAGGGGGCGTCCGGCTACACCTTC
>few|TRBJ1-2|TRBV5-4|NA
CASNPPWGRDLYGYTF
TGTGCCAGCAACCCCCCGTGGGGGAGGGACTTATATGGCTACACCTTC
>NA|TRBJ2-3|TRBV30|NA
CAWSGRDTQYF
TGTGCCTGGAGTGGGAGGGATACGCAGTATTTT
>few|TRBJ1-4|TRBV5-4|NA
CASSAGLEEKLFF
TGTGCCAGCAGCGCAGGGTTAGAAGAAAAACTGTTTTTT
>once|TRBJ1-2|TRBV30|NA
CAWGTGNYGYTF
TGTGCCTGGGGGACGGGGAACTATGGCTACACCTTC
>NA|TRBJ1-4|TRBV19|TRBD1
CASASGTGLEKLFF
TGTGCCAGTGCCTCCGGGACAGGGCTGGAAAAACTGTTTTTT
>NA|TRBJ1-2|TRBV27|NA
CASSYLPGDGINYGYTF
TGTGCCAGCAGTTACCTTCCCGGGGACGGAATAAACTATGGCTACACCTTC
>NA|TRBJ1-2|TRBV5-4|NA
CASSLGANYGYTF
TGTGCCAGCAGCTTGGGGGCCAACTATGGCTACACCTTC
>once|TRBJ2-2|TRBV7-3|NA
CASSSLEGGELFF
TGTGCCAGCAGCTCGCTTGAGGGCGGGGAGCTGTTTTTT
>NA|TRBJ2-7|TRBV11-2|NA
CASRLRAPLTYEQYF
TGTGCCAGCAGACTCCGGGCCCCTTTAACGTACGAGCAGTACTTC